The 30 T cell receptor beta chains presented below share a single source sample, sequenced in a study of T cell changes during pregnancy in multiple sclerosis. Sequencing used immunoSEQ multiplex PCR; TCRdb keeps in-frame clones, though not all of them. The repertoire holds 100,000 or so clones, about 92% seen once, with more than 1.5% in the top ten. The starting material was peripheral blood, obtained after pregnancy. The receptor source for this set is a female donor with multiple sclerosis, enrolled in a pregnancy study.

The chain uses TRBV4-3 and TRBJ2-3; 11 bases line up with TRBD2. Trimming at V came to 2 bases and at J to 7 bases, leaving 5 bases not matched to a gene. CDR1 is LGHNA and CDR2 is YSLEER in the germline V gene. CDR3 length equals 15 residues. CDR3 sequence: CASSQRSGGGNTQYF. The CDR3 nucleotides read TGCGCCAGCAGCCAACGTAGCGGGGGGGGAAATACGCAGTATTTT.

V and J are TRBV30 and TRBJ1-1; 7 bases agree with TRBD1. Trimming at V came to 3 bases and at J to 7 bases, leaving 11 bases not matched to a gene. Per the germline V gene, CDR1 is GTSNPN and CDR2 is SVGIG (reference sequence). The CDR3 spans 14 residues. CDR3 loop: CAWRPGQRILEAFF. In DNA form, the CDR3 reads TGTGCCTGGAGACCGGGACAGAGAATTCTTGAAGCTTTCTTT.

The chain joins TRBV6-4 to TRBJ2-2; 8 bases line up with TRBD2. With 5 bases clipped from V and 7 bases from J, the junction kept 12 bases outside the gene matches. CDR3 length equals 16 residues. Per the germline V gene, CDR1 is MRHNA and CDR2 is SNTAGT. In DNA form, the CDR3 reads TGTGCCAGCAGTCCAAACGGGGGGGAGACGGTCGGGGAGCTGTTTTTT. Translating it yields CASSPNGGETVGELFF.

This sequence joins TRBV5-4 and TRBJ2-1, with 12 bases identical to TRBD2. CDR3 length: 19 residues. J lost 0 bases, V lost 0 bases, and 7 bases had no gene match. Germline values: CDR1 SGHNT, CDR2 YYREEE (reference sequence). The DNA of the CDR3 is TGTGCCAGCAGCTTGGAACTAGCGGGGGGTAAGAGCTCCTACAATGAGCAGTTCTTC. This sequence encodes CASSLELAGGKSSYNEQFF.

The chain employs TRBV29-1 and TRBJ2-3; 8 positions match TRBD2. The trim removed 3 bases at V and 15 bases at J, leaving 5 bases unmatched. The length of the CDR3 is 10 residues. Germline V gives CDR1 SQVTM, CDR2 ANQGSEA. The CDR3 region has the DNA TGCAGCGTTGAGTGGACTAGCCTATATTTT. This codes for CSVEWTSLYF.

The genes are TRBV28 and TRBJ2-7; TRBD2 agrees at 13 bases. CDR1 and CDR2 from the germline V gene are MDHEN and SYDVKM. Trimming cost V 8 bases and J 4 bases; bases outside gene matches: 14. The CDR3 totals 17 residues. CDR3 sequence: CASAGTSGVPPRYEQYF. The CDR3 region has the DNA TGTGCCAGCGCCGGGACTAGCGGGGTTCCTCCGAGATACGAGCAGTACTTC. Filled out from reference TRBV28 and TRBJ2-7, the complete variable domain reads DVKVTQSSRYLVKRTGEKVFLECVQDMDHENMFWYRQDPGLGLRLIYFSYDVKMKEKGDIPEGYSVSREKKERFSLILESASTNQTSMYLCASAGTSGVPPRYEQYFGPGTRLTVT.

This chain connects TRBV9 to TRBJ2-7; the match to TRBD1 covers 7 bases. Germline trimming cut 0 bases from V and 3 bases from J; bases unmatched to any gene: 6. CDR1 is SGDLS and CDR2 is YYNGEE in the germline V gene. The CDR3 is made up of 15 amino acids. The chain's CDR3 is CASSVGGTAIYEQYF. In DNA, the CDR3 is TGTGCCAGCAGCGTAGGGGGGACAGCGATCTACGAGCAGTACTTC.

The chain is built from TRBV12-5 and TRBJ1-1; the match to TRBD1 covers 10 bases. The CDR3 has 15 residues. Unmatched junction bases numbered 3, after V lost 1 base and J lost 4 bases. CDR1 LGHNT and CDR2 FRNRAP come from the germline V gene. The chain's CDR3 is CASGLGGQGSTEAFF. The CDR3 DNA reads as TGTGCTAGTGGTTTGGGGGGACAGGGGTCCACTGAAGCTTTCTTT.

The genes are TRBV9 and TRBJ2-1; D may be TRBD2 (5 bases). The CDR3 contains 15 residues. Germline lookup yields CDR1 SGDLS and CDR2 YYNGEE. The germline V and J ends were trimmed by 1 base and 3 bases, with 11 bases remaining between them. Here the CDR3 DNA reads TGTGCCAGCAGCGTATTAGGAGGTCTCTACAATGAGCAGTTCTTC. Encoded protein: CASSVLGGLYNEQFF.

J is TRBJ1-4 and V is TRBV7-6, with TRBD1 matching 7 bases. V lost 2 bases and J lost 7; bases outside the gene matches: 10. The CDR3 contains 16 residues. Germline CDR1 is SGHVS and CDR2 is FNYEAQ. The CDR3 nucleotides read TGTGCCAGCAGCTTACACGGGTCAGGGGGATCTGAAAAACTGTTTTTT. Protein sequence: CASSLHGSGGSEKLFF.

The chain uses TRBV28 and TRBJ2-5; the match to TRBD2 covers 9 bases. The CDR3 contains 14 residues. The V gene's germline CDR1 is MDHEN and CDR2 SYDVKM. V gave up 2 bases and J gave up 6 bases; unmatched junction bases: 4. This chain's CDR3 is CASSLRGGAKTQYF. The CDR3 bases are TGTGCCAGCAGTTTACGCGGGGGGGCGAAGACCCAGTACTTC.

The chain couples TRBV29-1 to TRBJ1-1; 7 bases match TRBD1. The J segment lost 0 bases and the V segment lost 4 bases, leaving 11 bases of the junction unmatched. This CDR3 comprises 16 residues. Germline CDR1 SQVTM, CDR2 ANQGSEA. CDR3 residues: CSVVGSAQGVNTEAFF. DNA for the CDR3: TGCAGCGTTGTGGGGAGTGCCCAGGGGGTGAACACTGAAGCTTTCTTT.

CDR3 coding DNA: TGTGCCACCAGCAGACAATATGGACAGGGGGGCACTGAAGCTTTCTTT. This encodes CATSRQYGQGGTEAFF. The gene calls are TRBV15 and TRBJ1-1; 10 nucleotides agree with TRBD1. From germline, CDR1 is LNHNV and CDR2 YYDKDF (reference sequence). CDR3 length: 16 amino acids. Trimming at V came to 2 bases and at J to 4 bases, leaving 7 bases not matched to a gene.

V usage is TRBV29-1 and J usage is TRBJ1-5; 7 bases align to TRBD1. With 6 bases clipped from V and 1 base from J, the junction kept 9 bases outside the gene matches. Germline V CDR1 and CDR2: SQVTM, ANQGSEA. This CDR3 region has 15 residues. CDR3 sequence reads: CSVQLTGDSNQPQHF. In nucleotides, the CDR3 is TGCAGCGTCCAACTCACAGGGGACAGCAATCAGCCCCAGCATTTT.

The chain links TRBV9 to TRBJ1-3; maybe TRBD1 (5 bases). The V end lost 4 bases, the J end lost 1 base, and 12 bases lay between the germline ends. The length of the CDR3 is 15 residues. CDR1 is SGDLS, CDR2 YYNGEE, per germline. CDR3 loop: CASSYDRGSGNTIYF. The DNA for the CDR3 is TGTGCCAGCAGCTACGATAGGGGTTCTGGAAACACCATATATTTT.

The V and J genes are TRBV16 and TRBJ1-5, with 12 positions matching TRBD1. The CDR3 consists of 15 residues. Germline CDR1 reads KGHSY; CDR2 reads FQNENV. V was pared by 0 bases and J by 7 bases, with 1 base of the junction left unmatched. CDR3 bases: TGTGCCAGCAGCCAATCGGGACAGGGGGCCCAGCCCCAGCATTTT. Residues: CASSQSGQGAQPQHF.

Only a few counts were recorded for this clone. The rearrangement joins TRBV18 to TRBJ1-6, with TRBD1 as a possible D gene (5 bases). Germline V gives CDR1 KGHSH, CDR2 LQKENI. This CDR3 is 14 amino acids long. Trimming stripped 2 bases from V and 6 bases from J, with 8 bases between. CDR3 DNA sequence: TGTGCCAGCTCACCAGTACAGGTTAATTCACCCCTCCACTTT. As protein: CASSPVQVNSPLHF.

This clone was recorded a few times. V gene TRBV10-3 combines with J gene TRBJ1-5; unclear D gene. CDR1 is ENHRY and CDR2 is SYGVKD in the germline V gene. Trimming shortened V by 1 base and J by 0 bases, and 4 bases separated the two germline ends. The CDR3 has 14 residues. Here the CDR3 reads CAISEYGSNQPQHF. The CDR3 DNA reads TGTGCCATCAGTGAGTACGGTAGCAATCAGCCCCAGCATTTT.

This chain's CDR3 is CASSFGLAGGREQFF. For the CDR3, the DNA is TGTGCCAGCAGTTTCGGACTAGCGGGGGGGCGGGAGCAGTTCTTC. The rearrangement uses TRBV11-3 and TRBJ2-1, with TRBD2 identical over 15 bases. Trimming cost V 6 bases and J 10 bases; bases outside gene matches: 7. The CDR3 is 15 amino acids. Germline lookup yields CDR1 SGHNT and CDR2 YENEEA. Filled out from reference TRBV11-3 and TRBJ2-1, the complete variable domain reads EAGVVQSPRYKIIEKKQPVAFWCNPISGHNTLYWYLQNLGQGPELLIRYENEEAVDDSQLPKDRFSAERLKGVDSTLKIQPAELGDSAVYLCASSFGLAGGREQFFGPGTRLTVL.

The sample holds a few counts of this clone. V gene TRBV4-3 combines with J gene TRBJ1-6; a possible D gene is TRBD1 (5 bases). Trimming took 1 base from V and 8 from J, leaving 18 bases between them. The CDR3 is made up of 17 amino acids. Germline CDR1 reads LGHNA; CDR2 reads YSLEER. The CDR3 protein is CASSQGGRAGRDSPLHF. CDR3 DNA sequence: TGCGCCAGCAGCCAAGGTGGCAGGGCAGGGAGGGATTCACCCCTCCACTTT.

The chain uses TRBV29-1 and TRBJ2-3; 14 bases fit TRBD2. The germline CDR1 and CDR2 sequences are SQVTM and ANQGSEA. Unmatched junction bases numbered 14, after V lost 1 base and J lost 8 bases. This CDR3 contains 18 residues. The CDR3 here is CSVEGGKGTSGSRGTQYF. In DNA, the CDR3 is TGCAGCGTTGAAGGGGGGAAGGGGACTAGCGGGAGTCGGGGTACGCAGTATTTT.

The chain uses TRBV7-2 and TRBJ2-3; TRBD2 agrees at 9 bases. The CDR3 spans 16 residues. J lost 6 bases, V lost 0 bases, and 7 bases had no gene match. Germline values: CDR1 SGHTA, CDR2 FQGNSA. The chain's CDR3 is CASSLAVRGGRDTQYF. The CDR3 nucleotides are TGTGCCAGCAGCTTAGCGGTGCGGGGGGGAAGGGATACGCAGTATTTT.

CDR3 protein: CASSYRGSYNEQFF. The CDR3 DNA reads as TGTGCCAGCAGTTACAGGGGATCCTACAATGAGCAGTTCTTC. V is TRBV6-5 and J is TRBJ2-1, with a possible D match to TRBD1 (5 bases). Trimming cost V 2 bases and J 1 base, with 6 bases left between them. This CDR3 is built from 14 residues. Germline V gene lookup returns CDR1 MNHEY and CDR2 SVGAGI.

This sequence joins TRBV4-1 and TRBJ2-7; 11 positions match TRBD2. This CDR3 comprises 16 residues. J was trimmed by 2 bases and V by 0 bases; bases with no gene match: 3. CDR1 and CDR2 from the germline V gene are MGHRA and YSYEKL. The CDR3 reads CASSQDGTSGPYEQYF. CDR3 DNA: TGCGCCAGCAGCCAAGACGGGACTAGCGGACCCTACGAGCAGTACTTC.

This sequence joins TRBV5-1 and TRBJ1-2; TRBD1 is a possible D gene (5 bases). Trimming took 5 bases from V and 4 from J, leaving 24 bases between them. The CDR3 covers 17 residues. Germline-derived CDR1 and CDR2 are SGHRS and YFSETQ. Here the CDR3 reads CASSHIDAGLDSYGYTF. The CDR3 DNA reads as TGCGCCAGCAGTCACATTGATGCAGGGCTGGATAGCTATGGCTACACCTTC.

This sequence joins TRBV7-9 and TRBJ1-1; 9 nucleotides match TRBD1. Germline lookup yields CDR1 SEHNR and CDR2 FQNEAQ (reference sequence). V was pared by 5 bases and J by 0 bases, with 4 bases of the junction left unmatched. The length of the CDR3 is 15 residues. This chain's CDR3 is CASSVDRGMNTEAFF. The CDR3 nucleotides read TGTGCCAGCAGCGTGGACAGGGGAATGAACACTGAAGCTTTCTTT. The full variable domain, its missing parts supplied by reference TRBV7-9 and TRBJ1-1, is DTGVSQNPRHKITKRGQNVTFRCDPISEHNRLYWYRQTLGQGPEFLTYFQNEAQLEKSRLLSDRFSAERPKGSFSTLEIQRTEQGDSAMYLCASSVDRGMNTEAFFGQGTRLTVV.

V gene TRBV19 combines with J gene TRBJ2-5, with a possible D match to TRBD2 (6 bases). CDR1 and CDR2 from the germline V gene are LNHDA and SQIVND (reference sequence). Trimming took off 10 bases at V and 5 bases at J, with 14 bases between the two ends. This CDR3 region has 12 residues. The CDR3 here is CATSGDRETQYF. As DNA, the CDR3 is TGTGCCACTTCGGGGGATCGGGAGACCCAGTACTTC.

The V call is TRBV5-1, the J call TRBJ2-7; 10 bases line up with TRBD1. CDR3 length: 17 amino acids. V lost 5 bases and J lost 1; bases outside the gene matches: 12. Germline V gene data show CDR1 as SGHRS and CDR2 as YFSETQ. Written as DNA, the CDR3 is TGCGCCAGCAGTCGCGGGACAGGGGTCGCCCCGTCCTACGAGCAGTACTTC. It codes for CASSRGTGVAPSYEQYF.

In this sample, this clone turned up once. DNA of the CDR3: TGCAGCGTTTTCACAGGGGCACCCATATCTCACCAAGAGACCCAGTACTTC. This sequence encodes CSVFTGAPISHQETQYF. V is TRBV29-1 and J is TRBJ2-5; 7 bases match TRBD1. Per germline, CDR1 SQVTM and CDR2 ANQGSEA. This CDR3 is 17 amino acids long. V dropped 5 bases and J dropped 0; count of bases not matched to a gene: 15.

This clone was found a few times. The chain is built from TRBV30 and TRBJ1-2, with D possibly being TRBD1 (5 bases). V shed 0 bases and J shed 6 bases, with 11 bases lying between them. The CDR3 has 13 amino acids. The germline CDR1 and CDR2 sequences are GTSNPN and SVGIG (reference sequence). DNA for the CDR3: TGTGCCTGGAGTGTCCAGGGAATACATGGCTACACCTTC. It specifies CAWSVQGIHGYTF.